This TCR beta chain was observed in a study of shared clonotypes between healthy human individuals. Across the study: Each donor's CD8 memory used one plate, CD8 naive two, each CD4 subset three.

All of the donors resided in Nashville, Tennessee, and each was a Caucasian adult. CD45RO+ cells were combined with CCR7-negative CD45RA+ TemRA cells to form CD8 memory. About this clone itself: The target antigen is unknown.

Study-wide results and caveats: Having only a few donors restricted how much genetic and exposure-history diversity was captured.

From germline, CDR1 is SGHTA and CDR2 FQGNSA. V lost 1 base and J 6 bases, leaving 7 bases between the germline ends. This CDR3 region has 13 residues. Clones were read by immunoSEQ multiplex PCR, and TCRdb kept only the in-frame ones, dropping some. The table has more than 550,000 clones, 90% seen once. Sequencing used memory CD8+ T cells from PBMCs. Subset defined: CD45RO+ cells pooled with CCR7-negative TemRA cells. The receptor was isolated from a man in his late teens or twenties in good health. Some clones in this sample may be carry-over from other donors' samples. The chain carries TRBV7-2 and TRBJ2-1; no definite D call. The CDR3 coding sequence is TGTGCCAGCAGCTTAGTCTACGGCAATGAGCAGTTCTTC. This encodes CASSLVYGNEQFF.